The 28 T cell receptor beta chains below were found in one sample sequenced in a study of blood T cells in healthy people across ages. The second PCR ran roughly 7 to 12 cycles with a sample-barcoded 5' primer and J-beta primers. Each CDR3 protein is one row after TCRdb ran MiXCR on the 5' RACE reads. The profile covers 600,000 or so distinct CDR3 sequences, with less than 35% appearing a single time and roughly 14% taken by the ten largest. The sample was blood. These receptors all stem from a woman aged 80 or over in good health.

The chain joins TRBV27 to TRBJ1-1; D uncertain. Trimming shortened V by 8 bases and J by 4 bases, and 14 bases separated the two germline ends. CDR1 is MNHEY, CDR2 SMNVEV, per germline (reference sequence). The CDR3 is 13 amino acids. The DNA of the CDR3 is TGTGCCAGCGGGCGACCGCTGGGCACTGAAGCTTTCTTT. It yields the protein CASGRPLGTEAFF.

This clonotype was seen ten or more times. This chain uses TRBV20-1 with TRBJ2-1; D gene uncertain. Germline assignment: CDR1 DFQATT and CDR2 SNEGSKA (reference sequence). This CDR3 contains 12 residues. V lost 6 bases to trimming and J lost 0 bases, with 6 bases between them. The CDR3 nucleotides read TGCAGTGCGGACGCCTCCTACAATGAGCAGTTCTTC. Translating it yields CSADASYNEQFF.

The table lists this clonotype with many counts. This rearrangement joins TRBV2 to TRBJ1-5; D not certain. Germline V lookup: CDR1 SNHLY, CDR2 FYNNEI. V was pared by 6 bases and J by 1 base, with 7 bases between. The CDR3 runs 13 residues. The CDR3 nucleotides are TGTGCCAGCAGGGGTCGAAGCAATCAGCCCCAGCATTTT. This gives the protein CASRGRSNQPQHF. The whole variable domain, remainder taken from reference TRBV2 and TRBJ1-5, is EPEVTQTPSHQVTQMGQEVILRCVPISNHLYFYWYRQILGQKVEFLVSFYNNEISEKSEIFDDQFSVERPDGSNFTLKIRSTKLEDSAMYFCASRGRSNQPQHFGDGTRLSIL.

This clonotype appeared many times. The V and J genes are TRBV10-3 and TRBJ2-3; 12 bases fit TRBD2. From germline, CDR1 is ENHRY and CDR2 SYGVKD. CDR3 length: 17 residues. The V segment lost 3 bases and the J segment 5 bases; nucleotides outside the gene matches: 9. The CDR3 is CAISDALAGGTGDTQYF. The CDR3, as DNA: TGTGCCATCAGTGATGCGCTAGCGGGGGGGACGGGAGATACGCAGTATTTT.

Concerning this clonotype: The CDR3 carries no conserved terminal phenylalanine or tryptophan, so it likely arises from a read error. This rearrangement joins TRBV6-2 or TRBV6-3 to TRBJ2-5, with D uncertain. V was pared by 3 bases and J by 3 bases, with 2 bases between. Germline CDR1 is MNHEY and CDR2 is SVGEGT. The CDR3 runs 11 residues. In DNA, the CDR3 is TGTGCCAGCAGTTATAAAGAGACCCAGTACCTC. Translating it yields CASSYKETQYL.

Written as DNA, the CDR3 is TGCAGTACAAGACTAGCCCTCTACAATGAGCAGTACTTC. Protein sequence: CSTRLALYNEQYF. The chain recombines TRBV20-1 with TRBJ2-7; 7 nucleotides line up with TRBD2. Germline V gene lookup returns CDR1 DFQATT and CDR2 SNEGSKA (reference sequence). The V and J ends lost 8 bases and 7 bases, in that order; junction bases with no gene match: 14. The CDR3 is 13 residues long.

This clonotype came up a few times. The chain links TRBV6-1 to TRBJ2-3, with 13 bases fitting TRBD2. V trimming: 8 bases; J trimming: 8 bases; junction bases outside the gene matches: 19. CDR3 length equals 18 residues. Per germline, CDR1 MNHNS and CDR2 SASEGT. The CDR3 region has the DNA TGTGCCAGCCCCCCTCCCGGACTAGCGGGGGACGACTATCGTACGCAGTATTTT. It is translated as CASPPPGLAGDDYRTQYF.

There are many counts of this clonotype. The V gene is TRBV10-3, the J gene TRBJ2-3, with 11 bases aligning to TRBD2. Germline V gene sequence: CDR1 ENHRY, CDR2 SYGVKD. V gave up 0 bases and J gave up 5 bases; unmatched junction bases: 7. The CDR3 spans 17 residues. CDR3 loop: CAISESTSGGLLDTQYF. DNA of the CDR3: TGTGCCATCAGTGAGTCCACTAGCGGGGGTCTACTAGATACGCAGTATTTT.

Note on this clonotype: Given a much more abundant clone one base away, this may be a read error. The V and J genes are TRBV30 and TRBJ2-1, with a possible D match to TRBD2 (5 bases). In germline, CDR1 is GTSNPN, CDR2 SVGIG (reference sequence). CDR3 length: 16 residues. The CDR3, as DNA: TGTGCCCGGAGTCGGGGTATCCTAAGTTCCTACAATGAGCAGTTCTTC. Translation gives CARSRGILSSYNEQFF.

J is TRBJ2-5 and V is TRBV20-1, with D tentatively TRBD1 (5 bases). TRBJ2-7 matches the DNA end more closely, so the J call is doubtful. Germline CDR1 DFQATT, CDR2 SNEGSKA (reference sequence). CDR3 size: 15 residues. The CDR3: CSARVLAGLLGEQYF. CDR3 bases: TGCAGTGCTAGAGTTCTGGCAGGGTTATTGGGCGAGCAGTACTTC.

This clonotype was counted at least ten times. This sequence joins TRBV4-2 and TRBJ2-7; no definite D call. The CDR3 is 15 residues long. The V gene's germline CDR1 is LGHNA and CDR2 YNFKEQ. V shed 1 base and J shed 2 bases, with 12 bases lying between them. The CDR3 DNA sequence: TGTGCCAGCAGCCAAGCCGCACAGAGGACCTACGAGCAGTACTTC. Translating gives CASSQAAQRTYEQYF.

On this clonotype: This may come from a read error, since a much larger clone is one base off. The chain is built from TRBV6-5 and TRBJ2-7; no clear D gene. The tail of the sequence fits TRBJ2-5 better, so the J call may be wrong. The germline gives CDR1 MNHEY, CDR2 SVGAGI. This CDR3 spans 11 amino acids. This CDR3 is CASSTPGTQYF. DNA of the CDR3: TGTGCCAGCAGTACCCCGGGGACCCAGTACTTC.

This clonotype was seen ten or more times. The chain has TRBV7-3 and TRBJ2-5; D unresolved. The CDR3 length is 14 residues. The germline V gene encodes CDR1 SGHTA and CDR2 FQGTGA. V lost 0 bases, J lost 5 bases, and 10 bases lay in between. DNA for the CDR3: TGTGCCAGCAGCTTAACTGGCTCGGGCGAGACCCAGTACTTC. It encodes CASSLTGSGETQYF.

This clonotype was counted at least ten times. Being one base from a much bigger clone, this may be a read error. The chain couples TRBV7-2 to TRBJ2-1; maybe TRBD2 (7 bases). Between the trimmed V and J ends, which lost 1 base and 2 bases, there was a span of 9 bases. Germline V lookup: CDR1 SGHTA, CDR2 FQGNSA. The length of the CDR3 is 15 residues. CDR3 sequence (DNA): TGTGCCAGCAGCTTAGTGGGGGGGCCCTACAATGAGCAGTTCTTC. Translated, it gives CASSLVGGPYNEQFF.

Comments on this clonotype: A much larger clonotype is one base distant, so this may be a read error. This chain links TRBV20-1 with TRBJ2-1; TRBD2 aligns across 7 bases. The J call may be faulty, since TRBJ2-7 better matches the DNA end. The CDR3 is 14 residues long. Looked up from germline, CDR1 is DFQATT and CDR2 is SNEGSKA (reference sequence). This chain's CDR3 is CSAYLGGSYNEQYF. The CDR3 DNA follows: TGCAGTGCTTACCTCGGGGGGTCCTACAATGAGCAGTACTTC.

This clonotype was picked up one time. The chain combines TRBV5-1 with TRBJ1-2; D is possibly TRBD1 (5 bases). Germline-derived CDR1 and CDR2 are SGHRS and YFSETQ. This CDR3 has 13 amino acids. Trimming cost V 4 bases and J 4 bases, with 11 bases left between them. The chain's CDR3 is CASSGGRVYGYTF. The CDR3 DNA is TGCGCCAGCAGCGGGGGACGGGTCTATGGCTACACCTTC.

The chain employs TRBV7-9 and TRBJ1-1; D unclear. The CDR3 is 13 residues long. Trimming took off 5 bases at V and 5 bases at J, with 12 bases between the two ends. CDR1 and CDR2 from the germline V gene are SEHNR and FQNEAQ (reference sequence). DNA for the CDR3: TGTGCCAGCAGCGGGGATCCACCAACTGAAGCTTTCTTT. This codes for CASSGDPPTEAFF.

This clonotype was counted only a few times. The rearrangement uses TRBV30 and TRBJ2-7, with D tentatively TRBD2 (6 bases). The length of the CDR3 is 14 residues. The germline V gene encodes CDR1 GTSNPN and CDR2 SVGIG (reference sequence). Trimming left V 3 bases short and J 6 bases short, with 18 bases between. The CDR3 region is CAWSVRWRDGEQYF. In DNA form, the CDR3 reads TGTGCCTGGAGCGTTAGATGGCGGGACGGCGAGCAGTACTTC.

V gene TRBV6-1 combines with J gene TRBJ1-3, with a tentative D call TRBD1 (6 bases). CDR1 is MNHNS and CDR2 is SASEGT in the germline V gene. The V and J ends lost 6 bases and 0 bases respectively, with 24 bases between them. CDR3 length equals 19 residues. In nucleotides, the CDR3 is TGTGCCAGCAGCGAACGATTAAAAGGACAGTTTCGCTCTGGAAACACCATATATTTT. It codes for CASSERLKGQFRSGNTIYF.

As concerns this clonotype: This may stem from a read error, because a much larger clone lies one nucleotide away. V usage is TRBV5-1 and J usage is TRBJ2-1, with TRBD1 matching 8 bases. This CDR3 has 15 amino acids. CDR1 is SGHRS, CDR2 YFSETQ, per germline. The junction had 4 bases not matched to a gene; V was cut back by 3 bases and J by 2 bases. The CDR3 reads CASSSGRGPYNEQFF. The DNA of the CDR3 is TGCGCCAGCAGCTCAGGCAGGGGGCCCTACAATGAGCAGTTCTTC.

This clonotype was detected ten times or more. The chain's CDR3 is CASSLDGDRGNEQFF. Written as DNA, the CDR3 is TGTGCCAGCAGCTTAGACGGGGACAGGGGAAATGAGCAGTTCTTC. The chain joins TRBV7-8 to TRBJ2-1; 10 bases agree with TRBD1. The length of the CDR3 is 15 residues. V shed 1 base and J 7 bases; nucleotides not matched to a gene: 4. Germline CDR1 SGHVS, CDR2 FQNEAQ.

A few counts support this clonotype. The rearrangement joins TRBV19 to TRBJ1-2; D may be TRBD1 (6 bases). Trimming cost V 5 bases and J 7 bases, with 23 bases left between them. The V gene's germline CDR1 is LNHDA and CDR2 SQIVND (reference sequence). The CDR3 spans 16 residues. The CDR3 DNA reads as TGTGCCAGTAGTCCCCAGATCGTCGGGACAAAAAGTGGCTACACCTTC. It specifies CASSPQIVGTKSGYTF.

This clonotype was observed a handful of times. The chain is built from TRBV30 and TRBJ2-5; D perhaps matches TRBD1 (6 bases). Germline lookup yields CDR1 GTSNPN and CDR2 SVGIG (reference sequence). V shed 4 bases and J shed 2 bases, with 14 bases lying between them. This CDR3 is built from 14 residues. CDR3 nucleotide sequence: TGTGCCTGGAATATGGGGGCGGCTCAAGAGACCCAGTACTTC. Translation: CAWNMGAAQETQYF. The whole variable domain, remainder taken from reference TRBV30 and TRBJ2-5, is SQTIHQWPATLVQPVGSPLSLECTVEGTSNPNLYWYRQAAGRGLQLLFYSVGIGQISSEVPQNLSASRPQDRQFILSSKKLLLSDSGFYLCAWNMGAAQETQYFGPGTRLLVL.

Points on this clonotype: A much larger clone lies a single base off, so this may be a read error. J is TRBJ2-1 and V is TRBV7-9, with TRBD2 matching 8 bases. Losses at the gene ends were 0 bases for V and 5 bases for J; bases not matched to a gene: 3. CDR3 size: 15 residues. The germline V gene encodes CDR1 SEHNR and CDR2 FQNEAQ (reference sequence). DNA of the CDR3: TGTGCCAGCAGCTTAGCCGGGGGGGCCGACAATGAGCAGTTCTTC. Protein product: CASSLAGGADNEQFF.

DNA for the CDR3: TGTGCCAGCAGTTTCCGGGCCCCAACAACCTGGGGCCTGGAGACCCAGTACTTC. Protein product: CASSFRAPTTWGLETQYF. The genes are TRBV27 and TRBJ2-5; D perhaps matches TRBD1 (5 bases). Trimming removed 3 bases at V and 5 bases at J, with 25 bases between. The CDR3 is 18 residues long. Germline values: CDR1 MNHEY, CDR2 SMNVEV (reference sequence).

This clonotype occurred many times. The chain links TRBV20-1 to TRBJ2-3; 10 nucleotides agree with TRBD2. Unmatched junction bases numbered 10, after V lost 4 bases and J lost 6 bases. CDR1 and CDR2 (germline): DFQATT, SNEGSKA (reference sequence). The CDR3 length is 15 residues. The CDR3 sequence: CSATSGGALRDTQYF. CDR3 sequence (DNA): TGCAGTGCTACCAGCGGGGGGGCCCTCCGGGATACGCAGTATTTT.

This clonotype was picked up a small number of times. This chain uses TRBV7-2 with TRBJ2-4; weak D call: TRBD2 (5 bases). Near its end, the DNA agrees better with TRBJ2-7, so the J call may be wrong. CDR3 length: 13 amino acids. Per germline, CDR1 SGHTA and CDR2 FQGNSA. CDR3 sequence reads: CASSPVTTYEQYF. CDR3 nucleotides: TGTGCCAGCTCTCCAGTGACTACCTACGAGCAGTACTTC.

This clonotype appeared a few times. The chain combines TRBV27 with TRBJ2-5; 8 bases align to TRBD2. The V gene end was trimmed by 6 bases and the J gene end by 11 bases; junction bases not matched to a gene: 11. The germline gives CDR1 MNHEY, CDR2 SMNVEV (reference sequence). CDR3 length: 13 amino acids. CDR3 region: CASSRGGRDEQYF. In DNA form, the CDR3 reads TGTGCCAGCAGCCGGGGGGGCCGGGATGAGCAGTACTTC.